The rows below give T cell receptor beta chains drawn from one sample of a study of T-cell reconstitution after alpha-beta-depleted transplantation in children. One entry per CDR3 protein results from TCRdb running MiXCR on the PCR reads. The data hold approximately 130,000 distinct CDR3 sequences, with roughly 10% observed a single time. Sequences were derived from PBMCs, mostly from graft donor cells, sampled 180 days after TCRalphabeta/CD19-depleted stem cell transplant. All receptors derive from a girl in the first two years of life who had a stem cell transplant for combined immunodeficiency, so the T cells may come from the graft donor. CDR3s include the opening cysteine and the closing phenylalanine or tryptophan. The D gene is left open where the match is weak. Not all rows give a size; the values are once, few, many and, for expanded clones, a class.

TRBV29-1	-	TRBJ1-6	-	CVCDSSDGALHF	TGCGTGTGCGACAGCTCGGATGGAGCCCTCCACTTT
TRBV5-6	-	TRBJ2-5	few	CASSLEQWGQETQYF	TGTGCCAGCAGCTTGGAACAGTGGGGCCAAGAGACCCAGTACTTC
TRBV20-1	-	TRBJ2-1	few	CSADRYNEQFF	TGCAGTGCGGATAGGTACAATGAGCAGTTCTTC
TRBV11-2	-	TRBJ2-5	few	CASSLESAGWGYQETQYF	TGTGCCAGCAGCTTAGAGTCCGCGGGTTGGGGGTACCAAGAGACCCAGTACTTC
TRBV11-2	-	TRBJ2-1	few	CASSLEGGPAWGEQFF	TGTGCCAGCAGCTTAGAGGGGGGACCGGCTTGGGGTGAGCAGTTCTTC
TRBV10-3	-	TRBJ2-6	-	CAISETQGAGANVLTF	TGTGCCATCAGTGAGACCCAGGGAGCTGGGGCCAACGTCCTGACTTTC
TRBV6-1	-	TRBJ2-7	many	CASSDSPTGSSYEQYF	TGTGCCAGCAGTGATTCTCCGACAGGAAGTAGCTACGAGCAGTACTTC
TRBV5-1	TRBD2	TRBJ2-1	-	CASSLVAGRDEQFF	TGCGCCAGCAGCTTGGTCGCGGGGAGGGATGAGCAGTTCTTC
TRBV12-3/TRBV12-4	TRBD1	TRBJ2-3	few	CASSPLQGVTDTQYF	TGTGCCAGCAGCCCCCTTCAGGGGGTGACAGATACGCAGTATTTT
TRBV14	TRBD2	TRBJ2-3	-	CASSYRAGGGDTQYF	TGTGCCAGCAGCTACAGAGCGGGGGGAGGAGATACGCAGTATTTT
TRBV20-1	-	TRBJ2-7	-	CSAYVQGAQYEQYF	TGCAGTGCCTACGTCCAGGGCGCACAGTACGAGCAGTACTTC
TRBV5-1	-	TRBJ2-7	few	CASSLDWSDYEQYF	TGCGCCAGCAGCCTGGATTGGTCCGACTACGAGCAGTACTTC
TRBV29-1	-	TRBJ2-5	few	CSVEPGAEETQYF	TGCAGCGTTGAACCGGGGGCAGAAGAGACCCAGTACTTC
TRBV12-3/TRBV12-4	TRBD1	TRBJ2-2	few	CASSTRQGGTGELFF	TGTGCCAGCAGTACCAGACAGGGGGGCACCGGGGAGCTGTTTTTT
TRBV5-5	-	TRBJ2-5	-	CASSLTGLGKGETQYF	TGTGCCAGCAGCCTTACAGGGTTGGGGAAGGGAGAGACCCAGTACTTC
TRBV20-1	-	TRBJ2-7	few	CSASMAGDVTYEQYF	TGCAGTGCTAGTATGGCAGGCGACGTAACCTACGAGCAGTACTTC
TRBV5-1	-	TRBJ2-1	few	CASSGGTYSYNEQFF	TGCGCCAGCAGCGGAGGGACGTATTCCTACAATGAGCAGTTCTTC
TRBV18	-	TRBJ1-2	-	CASSPPGVGYTF	TGTGCCAGCTCACCACCAGGGGTTGGCTACACCTTC
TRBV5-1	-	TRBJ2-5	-	CASPKGGAGETQYF	TGCGCCAGCCCAAAAGGAGGGGCCGGGGAGACCCAGTACTTC
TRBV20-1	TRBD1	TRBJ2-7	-	CSARDYRGYEQYF	TGCAGTGCTAGAGATTACAGGGGTTACGAGCAGTACTTC
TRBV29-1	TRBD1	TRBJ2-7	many	CSVDAGQGTYEQYF	TGCAGCGTTGATGCCGGACAGGGGACCTACGAGCAGTACTTC
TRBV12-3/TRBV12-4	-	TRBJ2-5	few	CASTLGAGRETQYF	TGTGCTAGCACCCTAGGGGCAGGGAGGGAGACCCAGTACTTC
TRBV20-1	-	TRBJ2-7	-	CSAREGREQYF	TGCAGTGCTAGAGAGGGACGGGAGCAGTACTTC
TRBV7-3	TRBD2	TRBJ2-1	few	CATRLAGRNEQFF	TGTGCCACCAGACTAGCGGGAAGAAATGAGCAGTTCTTC
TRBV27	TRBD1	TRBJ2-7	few	CASSSLDREYEQYF	TGTGCCAGCAGTTCCCTGGACAGGGAATACGAGCAGTACTTC
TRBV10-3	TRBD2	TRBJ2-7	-	CAISEWFTSGLSYEQYF	TGTGCCATCAGTGAGTGGTTTACTAGCGGACTCTCCTACGAGCAGTACTTC
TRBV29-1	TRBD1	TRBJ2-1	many	CSGTGVDEQFF	TGCAGCGGGACAGGGGTGGATGAGCAGTTCTTC
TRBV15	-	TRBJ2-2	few	CATSRDLPGKTGELFF	TGTGCCACCAGCAGAGATCTGCCAGGGAAGACCGGGGAGCTGTTTTTT
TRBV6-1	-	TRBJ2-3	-	CASRRLLSTDTQYF	TGTGCCAGCCGACGACTGCTTAGCACAGATACGCAGTATTTT
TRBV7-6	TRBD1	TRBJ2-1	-	CASSLRDRGSNEQFF	TGTGCCAGCAGCTTACGGGACAGGGGAAGTAATGAGCAGTTCTTC
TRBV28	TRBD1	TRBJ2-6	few	CAGSTGAPSGANVLTF	TGTGCCGGTTCGACAGGGGCGCCCTCTGGGGCCAACGTCCTGACTTTC
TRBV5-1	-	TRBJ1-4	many	CASSVGSGWTLEKLFF	TGCGCCAGCAGCGTAGGATCCGGCTGGACTCTTGAAAAACTGTTTTTT
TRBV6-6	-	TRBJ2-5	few	CASSARHRQTQYF	TGTGCCAGCAGTGCCCGACATAGACAGACCCAGTACTTC
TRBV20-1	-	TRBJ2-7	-	CSAMRSGAFYEQYF	TGCAGTGCTATGAGGAGTGGGGCTTTCTACGAGCAGTACTTC
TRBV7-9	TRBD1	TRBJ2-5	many	CASSLGDDRAQETQYF	TGTGCCAGCAGCTTAGGTGACGACAGGGCCCAAGAGACCCAGTACTTC
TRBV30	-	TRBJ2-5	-	CACQYRPVTETQYF	TGTGCCTGCCAATATCGCCCGGTTACAGAGACCCAGTACTTC
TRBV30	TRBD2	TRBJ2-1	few	CAWTNPGLAGVYNEQFF	TGTGCCTGGACCAATCCGGGACTAGCGGGAGTCTACAATGAGCAGTTCTTC
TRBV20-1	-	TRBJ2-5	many	CSQLRAGVGETQYF	TGCAGCCAACTTAGGGCAGGGGTCGGAGAGACCCAGTACTTC
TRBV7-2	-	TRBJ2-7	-	CASSLVGGGSYEQYF	TGTGCCAGCAGCTTAGTGGGGGGAGGCTCCTACGAGCAGTACTTC
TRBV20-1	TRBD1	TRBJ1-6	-	CSASGTGGNSPLHF	TGCAGTGCTTCCGGGACAGGTGGCAATTCACCCCTCCACTTT
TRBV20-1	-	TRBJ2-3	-	CSALSRDTQYF	TGCAGTGCTCTCTCCCGAGATACGCAGTATTTT
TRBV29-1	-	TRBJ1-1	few	CSVGRVTEAFF	TGCAGCGTTGGCCGGGTTACTGAAGCTTTCTTT
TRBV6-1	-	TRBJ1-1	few	CASSELGTYTEAFF	TGTGCCAGCAGTGAACTGGGCACCTACACTGAAGCTTTCTTT
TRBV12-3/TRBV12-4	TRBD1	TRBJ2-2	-	CASSLRIGWTGKGELFF	TGTGCCAGCAGTTTACGTATCGGGTGGACAGGGAAAGGGGAGCTGTTTTTT
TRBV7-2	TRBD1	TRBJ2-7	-	CASSTQMGQGAWEQYF	TGTGCCAGCAGCACACAAATGGGACAGGGGGCGTGGGAGCAGTACTTC
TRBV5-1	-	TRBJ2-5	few	CASSLRQGSGSGETQYF	TGCGCCAGCAGCTTGAGACAGGGAAGCGGGAGTGGAGAGACCCAGTACTTC
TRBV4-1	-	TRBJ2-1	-	CASSQDVPGQQFF	TGCGCCAGCAGCCAAGATGTCCCTGGTCAGCAGTTCTTC
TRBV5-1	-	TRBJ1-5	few	CASSFRGDQPQHF	TGCGCCAGCAGCTTTCGGGGTGATCAGCCCCAGCATTTT
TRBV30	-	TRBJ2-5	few	CAWGDARETQYF	TGTGCCTGGGGGGACGCGAGAGAGACCCAGTACTTC